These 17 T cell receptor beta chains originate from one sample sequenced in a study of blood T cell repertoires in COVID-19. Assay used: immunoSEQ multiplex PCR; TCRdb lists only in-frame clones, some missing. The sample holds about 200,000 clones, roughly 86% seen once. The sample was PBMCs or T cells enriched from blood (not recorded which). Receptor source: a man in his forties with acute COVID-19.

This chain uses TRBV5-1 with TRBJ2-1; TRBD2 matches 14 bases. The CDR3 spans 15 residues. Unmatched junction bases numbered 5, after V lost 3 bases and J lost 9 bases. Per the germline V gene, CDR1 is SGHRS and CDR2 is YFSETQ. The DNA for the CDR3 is TGCGCCAGCAGCTCGGGACTAGCGGGAGCGATTGAGCAGTTCTTC. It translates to CASSSGLAGAIEQFF.

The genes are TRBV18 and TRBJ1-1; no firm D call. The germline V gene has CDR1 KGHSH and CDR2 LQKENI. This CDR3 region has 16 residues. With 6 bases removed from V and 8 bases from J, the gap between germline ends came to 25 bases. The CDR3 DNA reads TGTGCCAGCTCCCCGCCGGGTGGCCACTTTATTGTCGAAGCTTTCTTT. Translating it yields CASSPPGGHFIVEAFF. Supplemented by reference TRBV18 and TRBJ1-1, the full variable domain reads NAGVMQNPRHLVRRRGQEARLRCSPMKGHSHVYWYRQLPEEGLKFMVYLQKENIIDESGMPKERFSAEFPKEGPSILRIQQVVRGDSAAYFCASSPPGGHFIVEAFFGQGTRLTVV.

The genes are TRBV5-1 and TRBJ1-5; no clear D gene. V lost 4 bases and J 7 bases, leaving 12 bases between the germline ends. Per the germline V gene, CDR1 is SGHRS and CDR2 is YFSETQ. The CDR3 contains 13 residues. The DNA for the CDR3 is TGCGCCAGCAGCGTGGGCTCCGGGCAGCCCCAGCATTTT. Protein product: CASSVGSGQPQHF.

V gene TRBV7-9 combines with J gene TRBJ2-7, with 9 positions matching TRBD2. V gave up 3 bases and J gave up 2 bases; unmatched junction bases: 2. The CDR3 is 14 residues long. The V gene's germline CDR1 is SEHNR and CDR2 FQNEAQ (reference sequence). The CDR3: CASSFAGGPYEQYF. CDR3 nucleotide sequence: TGTGCCAGCAGCTTTGCGGGAGGGCCCTACGAGCAGTACTTC.

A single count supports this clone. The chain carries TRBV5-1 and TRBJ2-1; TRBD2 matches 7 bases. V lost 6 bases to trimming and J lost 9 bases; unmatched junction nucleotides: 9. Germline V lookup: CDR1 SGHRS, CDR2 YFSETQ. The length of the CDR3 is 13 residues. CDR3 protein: CASNAGEATEQFF. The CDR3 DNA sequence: TGCGCCAGCAACGCGGGAGAGGCCACTGAGCAGTTCTTC.

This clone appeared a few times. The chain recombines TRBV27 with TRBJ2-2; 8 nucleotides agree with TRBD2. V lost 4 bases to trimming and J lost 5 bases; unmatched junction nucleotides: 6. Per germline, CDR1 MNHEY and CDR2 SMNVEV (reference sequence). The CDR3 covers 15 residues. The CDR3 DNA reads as TGTGCCAGCAGTTCCAGCGGGAGTAAGACCGGGGAGCTGTTTTTT. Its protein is CASSSSGSKTGELFF.

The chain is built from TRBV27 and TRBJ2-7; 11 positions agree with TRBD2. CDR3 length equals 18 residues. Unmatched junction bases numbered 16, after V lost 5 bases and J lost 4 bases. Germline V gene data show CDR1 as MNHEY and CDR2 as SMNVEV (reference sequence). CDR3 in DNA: TGTGCCAGCAGTCTAACCGGGCCGAGGGGACTAGCGGATTACGAGCAGTACTTC. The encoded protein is CASSLTGPRGLADYEQYF.

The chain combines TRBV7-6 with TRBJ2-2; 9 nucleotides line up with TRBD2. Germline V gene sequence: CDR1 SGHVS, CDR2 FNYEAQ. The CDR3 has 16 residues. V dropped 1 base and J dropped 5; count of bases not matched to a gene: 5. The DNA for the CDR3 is TGTGCCAGCAGCTTAGTAGCGGGGGCAGGAACCGGGGAGCTGTTTTTT. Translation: CASSLVAGAGTGELFF.

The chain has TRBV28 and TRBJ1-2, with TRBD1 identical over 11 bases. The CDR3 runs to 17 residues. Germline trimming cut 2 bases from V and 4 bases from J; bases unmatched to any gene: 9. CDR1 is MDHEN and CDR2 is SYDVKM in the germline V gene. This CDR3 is CASSLPGQGAGGYGYTF. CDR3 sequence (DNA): TGTGCCAGCAGTTTACCAGGACAGGGGGCAGGTGGCTATGGCTACACCTTC.

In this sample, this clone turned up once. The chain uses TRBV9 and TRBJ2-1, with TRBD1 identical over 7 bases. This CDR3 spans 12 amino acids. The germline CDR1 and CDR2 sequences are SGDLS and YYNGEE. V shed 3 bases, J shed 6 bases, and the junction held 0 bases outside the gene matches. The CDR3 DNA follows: TGTGCCAGCAGCGCAGGGGGCAATGAGCAGTTCTTC. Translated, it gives CASSAGGNEQFF.

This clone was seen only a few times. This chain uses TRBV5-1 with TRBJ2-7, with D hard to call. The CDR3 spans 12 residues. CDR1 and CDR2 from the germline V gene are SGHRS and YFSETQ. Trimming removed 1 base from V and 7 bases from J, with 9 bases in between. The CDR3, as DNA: TGCGCCAGCAGCTTGATTCCGAGGGAGCAGTACTTC. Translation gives CASSLIPREQYF. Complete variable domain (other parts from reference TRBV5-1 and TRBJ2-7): KAGVTQTPRYLIKTRGQQVTLSCSPISGHRSVSWYQQTPGQGLQFLFEYFSETQRNKGNFPGRFSGRQFSNSRSEMNVSTLELGDSALYLCASSLIPREQYFGPGTRLTVT.

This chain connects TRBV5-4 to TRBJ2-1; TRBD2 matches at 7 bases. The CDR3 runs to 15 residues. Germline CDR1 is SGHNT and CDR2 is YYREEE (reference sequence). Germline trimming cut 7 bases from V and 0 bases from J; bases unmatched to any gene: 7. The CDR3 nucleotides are TGTGCCAGCTACGCAGCGGGACTCTCCTACAATGAGCAGTTCTTC. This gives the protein CASYAAGLSYNEQFF.

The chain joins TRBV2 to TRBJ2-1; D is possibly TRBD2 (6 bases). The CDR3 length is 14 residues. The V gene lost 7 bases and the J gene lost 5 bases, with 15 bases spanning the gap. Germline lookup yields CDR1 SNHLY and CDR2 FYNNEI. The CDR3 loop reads CASTGLAMDNEQFF. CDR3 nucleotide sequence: TGTGCCAGCACGGGGCTAGCGATGGACAATGAGCAGTTCTTC.

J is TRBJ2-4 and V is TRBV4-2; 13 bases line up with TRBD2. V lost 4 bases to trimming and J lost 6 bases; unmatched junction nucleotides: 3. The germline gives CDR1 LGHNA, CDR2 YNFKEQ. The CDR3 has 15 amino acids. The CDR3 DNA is TGTGCCAGCAGCCCGAGGACTAGCGGGGGAAACATTCAGTACTTC. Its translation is CASSPRTSGGNIQYF.

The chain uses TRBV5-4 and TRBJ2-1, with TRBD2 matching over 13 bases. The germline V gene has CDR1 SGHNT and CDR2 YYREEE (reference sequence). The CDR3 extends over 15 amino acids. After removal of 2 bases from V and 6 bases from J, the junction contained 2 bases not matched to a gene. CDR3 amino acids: CASSFRTSGSNEQFF. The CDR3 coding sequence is TGTGCCAGCAGCTTCCGGACTAGCGGGAGCAATGAGCAGTTCTTC.

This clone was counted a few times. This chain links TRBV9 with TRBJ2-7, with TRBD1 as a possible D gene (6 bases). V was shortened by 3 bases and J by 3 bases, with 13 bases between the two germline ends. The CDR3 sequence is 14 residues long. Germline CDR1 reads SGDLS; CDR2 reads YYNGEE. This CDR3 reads CASSAQGTGYEQYF. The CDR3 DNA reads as TGTGCCAGCAGCGCACAGGGTACTGGCTACGAGCAGTACTTC.

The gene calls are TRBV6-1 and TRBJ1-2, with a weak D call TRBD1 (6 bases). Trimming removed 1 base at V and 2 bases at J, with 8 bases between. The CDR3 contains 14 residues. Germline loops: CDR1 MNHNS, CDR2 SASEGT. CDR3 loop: CASSEGGGNYGYTF. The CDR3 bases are TGTGCCAGCAGTGAAGGTGGGGGCAACTATGGCTACACCTTC.